This TCR beta chain was captured in a study of radiotherapy plus CTLA-4 blockade in lung cancer. Overall study: Disease control reached approximately 30%, with objective responses in roughly 19%. Study results and caveats: Some TCR clones had been derived from tumors. These clones expanded in peripheral blood after radiotherapy plus ipilimumab. Reported findings show early blood T cell clone dynamics, with interferon-beta, best predicted response.

The CDR3 totals 14 residues. V was shortened by 4 bases and J by 2 bases, with 11 bases between the two germline ends. Germline V gene data show CDR1 as SGHRS and CDR2 as YFSETQ. This clone has a handful of counts. No antigen is known for it. TCRdb keeps only in-frame clones here, not all; method: immunoSEQ multiplex PCR. Of over 11,000 clones in the sample, around 87% are singletons; the top ten hold 14%. Material: peripheral blood, obtained from a patient treated with radiotherapy plus ipilimumab. The receptor was derived from a human donor with non-small cell lung cancer that progressed on radiotherapy plus ipilimumab. Some clones in this sample may be carry-over from other donors' samples. The J gene is TRBJ2-3, the V gene TRBV5-1, with D tentatively TRBD2 (5 bases). The CDR3 loop is CASSPATNTDTQYF. In DNA form, the CDR3 reads TGCGCCAGCAGCCCGGCGACTAACACAGATACGCAGTATTTT.